These 25 T cell receptor beta chains came from one sample sequenced in a study of blood T cell repertoires in COVID-19. Only in-frame clones appear in the TCRdb table, and some are missing; sequencing was by immunoSEQ multiplex PCR. The sample contains 280,000 or so clones, 85% of which appear only once. Sequencing input: PBMCs or T cells enriched from blood (not recorded which). These receptors were collected from a woman in her fifties or sixties who had recovered from COVID-19.

The chain recombines TRBV6-5 with TRBJ1-2; weak D call: TRBD1 (6 bases). The germline V gene encodes CDR1 MNHEY and CDR2 SVGAGI. The CDR3 has 11 amino acids. Trimming pared 6 bases from V and 7 bases from J, leaving 9 bases between. The CDR3 loop is CASRLDSGYTF. CDR3 bases: TGTGCCAGCAGATTGGACAGTGGCTACACCTTC.

V and J are TRBV29-1 and TRBJ1-5, with a possible D match to TRBD1 (5 bases). V was pared by 6 bases and J by 4 bases, with 13 bases between. CDR3 size: 13 residues. Germline CDR1 and CDR2: SQVTM and ANQGSEA. The CDR3 sequence is CSVGDGGNQPQHF. Written as DNA, the CDR3 is TGCAGCGTCGGGGACGGAGGGAATCAGCCCCAGCATTTT.

This chain connects TRBV3-1 (or the pseudogene TRBV3-2) to TRBJ2-1; the D is unclear. Germline loops: CDR1 LGHDT, CDR2 YNNKEL (reference sequence). Between the trimmed V and J ends, which lost 1 base and 2 bases, there was a span of 6 bases. CDR3 size: 14 residues. Here the CDR3 DNA reads TGTGCCAGCAGCCAAGGACTTGCCTACAATGAGCAGTTCTTC. Amino acids: CASSQGLAYNEQFF.

The V and J genes are TRBV5-6 and TRBJ1-2, with no clear D. V lost 0 bases to trimming and J lost 7 bases, with 10 bases between them. From germline, CDR1 is SGHDT and CDR2 YYEEEE. The CDR3 sequence is 13 residues long. This CDR3 reads CASSLVGVGGYTF. In nucleotides, the CDR3 is TGTGCCAGCAGCTTGGTCGGGGTTGGTGGCTACACCTTC.

V and J are TRBV4-2 and TRBJ1-3; D gene uncertain. Germline V CDR1 and CDR2: LGHNA, YNFKEQ. Between the trimmed V and J ends, which lost 1 base and 0 bases, there was a span of 10 bases. The CDR3 consists of 16 residues. CDR3 sequence reads: CASSQVGASSGNTIYF. The CDR3 DNA reads as TGTGCCAGCAGCCAAGTGGGAGCCTCCTCTGGAAACACCATATATTTT.

V gene TRBV15 combines with J gene TRBJ2-7, with TRBD1 matching over 10 bases. Germline assignment: CDR1 LNHNV and CDR2 YYDKDF (reference sequence). The J segment lost 5 bases and the V segment lost 0 bases, leaving 10 bases of the junction unmatched. The CDR3 totals 17 residues. The CDR3 sequence: CATSRDGTGAPRDEQYF. The CDR3 region has the DNA TGTGCCACCAGCAGAGATGGGACAGGGGCCCCTCGGGACGAGCAGTACTTC.

The gene calls are TRBV7-9 and TRBJ2-3, with 7 bases matching TRBD1. The CDR3 length is 16 residues. Germline CDR1 is SEHNR and CDR2 is FQNEAQ (reference sequence). V was pared by 0 bases and J by 2 bases, with 5 bases of the junction left unmatched. CDR3 sequence: CASSLAMTGPTDTQYF. The CDR3 nucleotides read TGTGCCAGCAGCTTAGCAATGACAGGGCCCACAGATACGCAGTATTTT.

This chain links TRBV2 with TRBJ1-1; D is possibly TRBD1 (5 bases). V lost 8 bases, J lost 1 base, and 17 bases lay in between. The CDR3 runs to 15 residues. Germline CDR1 and CDR2: SNHLY and FYNNEI. CDR3 sequence: CASQVGPDRNTEAFF. The DNA for the CDR3 is TGTGCCAGCCAAGTCGGCCCAGACAGGAACACTGAAGCTTTCTTT.

The chain couples TRBV3-1 (or the pseudogene TRBV3-2) to TRBJ2-1; possibly TRBD1 for D (6 bases). Trimming took off 4 bases at V and 6 bases at J, with 19 bases between the two ends. The CDR3 has 16 residues. Germline values: CDR1 LGHDT, CDR2 YNNKEL (reference sequence). Here the CDR3 DNA reads TGTGCCAGCAGCCTCCTAGCCAGGGGCGAAGGCAATGAGCAGTTCTTC. It codes for CASSLLARGEGNEQFF.

This clone has just a few counts. The V call is TRBV11-2, the J call TRBJ2-5; D is perhaps TRBD1 (6 bases). Trimming shortened V by 1 base and J by 5 bases, and 14 bases separated the two germline ends. The germline V gene has CDR1 SGHAT and CDR2 FQNNGV. The CDR3 sequence is 15 residues long. The CDR3 DNA follows: TGTGCCAGCAGCTTAGTTTTCAGGGGCGGGGAGACCCAGTACTTC. It specifies CASSLVFRGGETQYF.

This chain's CDR3 is CASSLSSGNTIYF. The CDR3 DNA is TGTGCCAGCAGCTTATCTTCTGGAAACACCATATATTTT. This chain links TRBV5-4 with TRBJ1-3, with unresolved D. V was pared by 2 bases and J by 1 base, with 4 bases between. The CDR3 contains 13 residues. Per germline, CDR1 SGHNT and CDR2 YYREEE (reference sequence).

The chain employs TRBV14 and TRBJ2-7; no clear D gene. The CDR3 runs to 13 residues. Trimming removed 4 bases at V and 0 bases at J, with 7 bases between. Germline V gene data show CDR1 as SGHDN and CDR2 as FVKESK. CDR3 coding DNA: TGTGCCAGCAGCCTAACTCCCTCCTACGAGCAGTACTTC. As protein: CASSLTPSYEQYF.

This clone came up once. V is TRBV6-5 and J is TRBJ1-1; possibly TRBD1 for D (5 bases). Germline assignment: CDR1 MNHEY and CDR2 SVGAGI. V gave up 4 bases and J gave up 4 bases, with 19 bases separating them. The CDR3 length is 16 residues. CDR3 region: CASSFGAGGIGTEAFF. As DNA, the CDR3 is TGTGCCAGCAGTTTTGGAGCGGGGGGTATCGGCACTGAAGCTTTCTTT.

This clone appeared a single time. The genes are TRBV6-2 or TRBV6-3 and TRBJ1-4; 10 nucleotides line up with TRBD1. V was pared by 6 bases and J by 7 bases, with 5 bases of the junction left unmatched. This CDR3 is 14 amino acids long. CDR1 is MNHEY, CDR2 SVGEGT, per germline. The CDR3 sequence: CASSGTGDSEKLFF. For the CDR3, the DNA is TGTGCCAGCAGCGGGACAGGGGATAGTGAAAAACTGTTTTTT.

This clone was detected many times. The chain joins TRBV6-2 or TRBV6-3 to TRBJ1-5; 8 bases agree with TRBD1. This CDR3 region has 16 residues. Germline V lookup: CDR1 MNHEY, CDR2 SVGEGT. V was clipped by 4 bases and J by 1 base; unmatched bases: 6. The CDR3 region has the DNA TGTGCCAGCAGTTCCGACAGGGGACTAAGCAATCAGCCCCAGCATTTT. The encoded protein is CASSSDRGLSNQPQHF.

J is TRBJ1-3 and V is TRBV11-3; perhaps TRBD1 as D (5 bases). The CDR3 covers 16 residues. Deletions cut 2 bases from V and 2 bases from J, with 13 bases between. Germline values: CDR1 SGHNT, CDR2 YENEEA. The CDR3 reads CASSLKRRGAGNTIYF. CDR3 nucleotides: TGTGCCAGCAGCTTAAAGAGGAGGGGCGCTGGAAACACCATATATTTT. Looking up the rest from reference TRBV11-3 and TRBJ1-3 gives the full variable domain: EAGVVQSPRYKIIEKKQPVAFWCNPISGHNTLYWYLQNLGQGPELLIRYENEEAVDDSQLPKDRFSAERLKGVDSTLKIQPAELGDSAVYLCASSLKRRGAGNTIYFGEGSWLTVV.

This chain uses TRBV4-1 with TRBJ2-7; 11 bases match TRBD2. V trimming: 0 bases; J trimming: 0 bases; junction bases outside the gene matches: 4. The CDR3 runs to 17 residues. The germline V gene has CDR1 MGHRA and CDR2 YSYEKL. The CDR3 nucleotides read TGCGCCAGCAGCCAAGACCCTAGCGGGGGGTCCTCCTACGAGCAGTACTTC. Translating gives CASSQDPSGGSSYEQYF.

V is TRBV7-2 and J is TRBJ1-6, with 11 bases that match TRBD1. J was trimmed by 3 bases and V by 5 bases; bases with no gene match: 6. The germline V gene encodes CDR1 SGHTA and CDR2 FQGNSA. The CDR3 is 17 residues long. The CDR3 DNA reads as TGTGCCAGCAGCCCCCCGGGACAGGGGGTCTATAATTCACCCCTCCACTTT. Protein product: CASSPPGQGVYNSPLHF.

This clone was seen more than once but under ten times. Written as DNA, the CDR3 is TGTGCCAGCAGTGAGGTCGGAGGCTGGAGCACCCAAGAGACCCAGTACTTC. It encodes CASSEVGGWSTQETQYF. The J gene is TRBJ2-5, the V gene TRBV6-1; tentatively, D is TRBD2 (5 bases). The CDR3 runs to 17 residues. Trimming shortened V by 3 bases and J by 1 base, and 18 bases separated the two germline ends. Looked up from germline, CDR1 is MNHNS and CDR2 is SASEGT.

This clone was detected once. J is TRBJ1-2 and V is TRBV29-1; 9 bases are shared with TRBD1. The CDR3 is 11 amino acids. V gave up 6 bases and J gave up 6 bases; unmatched junction bases: 2. Looked up from germline, CDR1 is SQVTM and CDR2 is ANQGSEA. The CDR3 sequence: CSVRTGDGYTF. The CDR3 region has the DNA TGCAGCGTGCGGACAGGGGATGGCTACACCTTC.

This clone was counted a few times. This chain connects TRBV30 to TRBJ2-3; maybe TRBD1 (6 bases). From germline, CDR1 is GTSNPN and CDR2 SVGIG (reference sequence). CDR3 length equals 14 residues. The ends were cut back, 3 bases at V and 2 bases at J, with 12 bases in the middle. The CDR3 loop reads CAWRRAGDTDTQYF. CDR3 nucleotides: TGTGCCTGGAGACGGGCAGGGGACACAGATACGCAGTATTTT.

J is TRBJ2-6 and V is TRBV1; TRBD2, the table's D call, lacks a check against the DNA. TRBV1 is a recognized pseudogene. The CDR3 is made up of 19 amino acids. The CDR3 loop is CTSSQDSSPLPSGANVLTF. The CDR3 DNA reads TGCACCAGCAGCCAAGATTCTAGTCCCCTCCCCTCTGGGGCCAACGTCCTGACTTTC.

V gene TRBV6-5 combines with J gene TRBJ1-1, with D hard to call. Germline V lookup: CDR1 MNHEY, CDR2 SVGAGI. The CDR3 is made up of 12 amino acids. With 6 bases removed from V and 1 base from J, the gap between germline ends came to 6 bases. The CDR3 DNA follows: TGTGCCAGCAGCAACAGGAACACTGAAGCTTTCTTT. As protein: CASSNRNTEAFF.

This clone has just a few counts. The chain has TRBV15 and TRBJ1-2; D is unclear. Trimming removed 0 bases from V and 5 bases from J, with 7 bases in between. CDR1 is LNHNV, CDR2 YYDKDF, per germline (reference sequence). The CDR3 length is 13 residues. DNA of the CDR3: TGTGCCACCAGCAGAGACTCCGGGTATGGCTACACCTTC. This encodes CATSRDSGYGYTF.

The rearrangement joins TRBV7-2 to TRBJ2-3; 9 bases fit TRBD2. Trimming took 1 base from V and 5 from J; bases not matched to a gene: 7. This CDR3 region has 16 residues. Germline lookup yields CDR1 SGHTA and CDR2 FQGNSA. CDR3: CASSLGGGGARDTQYF. The DNA for the CDR3 is TGTGCCAGCAGCTTAGGCGGCGGGGGGGCGAGAGATACGCAGTATTTT.